The source of this TCR beta chain is a study of T cells in localized non-small cell lung cancer. Study-wide findings and caveats: Sequencing involved a lone tumor region, leaving heterogeneity possible. Longer overall survival was associated with a higher density of T cells in the blood. Median detection of top 100 tumor clones in adjacent lung was around 60 clones. Measurement of T cell clonality placed uninvolved adjacent lung highest, above the level in tumor.

Sequencing was performed with immunoSEQ multiplex PCR; in TCRdb, only in-frame clones are kept and a portion is missing. Of 7,500 to 9,000 clones in the sample, approximately 89% were seen once. Per germline, CDR1 LNHNV and CDR2 YYDKDF (reference sequence). V shed 5 bases and J shed 2 bases, with 8 bases lying between them. The CDR3 loop spans 13 amino acids. Comments on this clone: Its antigen is as yet unknown.

The clonotype was recovered from a male donor at least 60 years old with stage III lung adenocarcinoma. The source was peripheral blood, collected before any cancer treatment. V gene TRBV15 combines with J gene TRBJ2-3; the D is unclear. CDR3 DNA: TGTGCCACCAGCCTTGGCTCCACAGATACGCAGTATTTT. Translation: CATSLGSTDTQYF. The variable domain in full, with the rest retrieved from reference TRBV15 and TRBJ2-3, is DAMVIQNPRYQVTQFGKPVTLSCSQTLNHNVMYWYQQKSSQAPKLLFHYYDKDFNNEADTPDNFQSRRPNTSFCFLDIRSPGLGDTAMYLCATSLGSTDTQYFGPGTRLTVL.